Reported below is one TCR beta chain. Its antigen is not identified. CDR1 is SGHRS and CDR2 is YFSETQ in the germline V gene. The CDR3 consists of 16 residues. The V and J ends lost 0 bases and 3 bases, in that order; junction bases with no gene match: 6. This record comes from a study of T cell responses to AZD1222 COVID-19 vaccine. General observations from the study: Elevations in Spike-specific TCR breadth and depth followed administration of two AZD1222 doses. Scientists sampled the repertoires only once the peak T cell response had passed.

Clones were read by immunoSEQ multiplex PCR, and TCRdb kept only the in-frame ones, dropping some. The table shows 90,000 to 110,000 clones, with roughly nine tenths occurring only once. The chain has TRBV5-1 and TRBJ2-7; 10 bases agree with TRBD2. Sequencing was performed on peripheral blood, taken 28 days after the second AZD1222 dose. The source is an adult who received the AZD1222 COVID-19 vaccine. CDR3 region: CASSLGPSGRDYEQYF. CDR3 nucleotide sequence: TGCGCCAGCAGCTTGGGCCCCAGCGGGAGGGACTACGAGCAGTACTTC. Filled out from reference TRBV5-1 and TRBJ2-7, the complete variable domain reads KAGVTQTPRYLIKTRGQQVTLSCSPISGHRSVSWYQQTPGQGLQFLFEYFSETQRNKGNFPGRFSGRQFSNSRSEMNVSTLELGDSALYLCASSLGPSGRDYEQYFGPGTRLTVT.